Listed below are T cell receptor beta chains from one sample, sequenced in a study of T cell responses to AZD1222 COVID-19 vaccine. TCRdb's copy holds only in-frame clones and misses some; the assay was immunoSEQ multiplex PCR. In the table there are 100,000 to 150,000 clones, more than 80% of which are singletons. The sample consisted of peripheral blood, taken on day 0 of AZD1222 vaccination. Receptor source: an adult in good health. The CDR3 runs from the conserved cysteine through the conserved F or W. The D gene is left open where the match is weak. Only part of the rows carry a size: once, few, many, or a class if the clone is expanded.

J: TRBJ2-1
D: TRBD1
size: -
length: 15
V: TRBV14
DNA: TGTGCCAGCAGCTCGAGGGGGCCTATCTCAGGAGAGCAGTTCTTC
CDR3: CASSSRGPISGEQFF

J: TRBJ1-2
D: -
size: few
length: 14
V: TRBV5-8
DNA: TGTGCCAGCAGCTTAAGGGGATGGTCCTATGGCTACACCTTC
CDR3: CASSLRGWSYGYTF

J: TRBJ2-7
D: -
size: -
length: 13
V: TRBV24-1
DNA: TGTGCCACCTCTCCCGGAATTTCCTACGAGCAGTACTTC
CDR3: CATSPGISYEQYF

J: TRBJ2-7
D: -
size: -
length: 12
V: TRBV28
DNA: TGTGCCAGCACTACGAGGGGTGGCGAGCAGTACTTC
CDR3: CASTTRGGEQYF

J: TRBJ1-1
D: -
size: -
length: 13
V: TRBV12-5
DNA: TGTGCTAGTGGTTGGGGACAGAACACTGAAGCTTTCTTT
CDR3: CASGWGQNTEAFF

J: TRBJ1-6
D: -
size: -
length: 12
V: TRBV2
DNA: TGTGCCAGCAGTGCCCGAAGCTCACCCCTCCACTTT
CDR3: CASSARSSPLHF

J: TRBJ1-4
D: -
size: -
length: 15
V: TRBV30
DNA: TGTGCCTGGAGTGGATCGAAAGAAACTAATGAAAAACTGTTTTTT
CDR3: CAWSGSKETNEKLFF

J: TRBJ2-1
D: TRBD2
size: -
length: 11
V: TRBV12-3/TRBV12-4
DNA: TGTGCCGTAGCGGGAGATGTTGAGCAGTTCTTC
CDR3: CAVAGDVEQFF

J: TRBJ2-7
D: -
size: -
length: 14
V: TRBV6-2/TRBV6-3
DNA: TGTGCCAGCAGTTACTACGGAGGGGGGTACGAGCAGTACTTC
CDR3: CASSYYGGGYEQYF

J: TRBJ1-2
D: TRBD1
size: -
length: 13
V: TRBV5-6
DNA: TGTGCCAGCAGCGCCGGGACAGGGTATGGCTACACCTTC
CDR3: CASSAGTGYGYTF